Listed below are T cell receptor beta chains from one sample, sequenced in a study of chemoradiotherapy in HPV16-positive cancers. The protocol was immunoSEQ multiplex PCR, while the TCRdb copy is restricted to in-frame clones and leaves out a portion. Here the sample spans approximately 9,300 clones, approximately 70% being singletons. Sample collection occurred from a patient who underwent chemoradiotherapy. The receptors derive from a human donor with HPV-associated anogenital cancer. Each CDR3 is given with its conserved first and last residue. D genes are given only for firm matches. Clone size is shown for a subset of rows, as once, few, many or a class of expanded clone.

>14|-|TRBV6-4|-|TRBJ1-2
TGTGCCAGCAGTGAACACGCGGCGAACTATGGCTACACCTTC
CASSEHAANYGYTF
>15|-|TRBV5-8|-|TRBJ1-4
TGTGCCAGCAGCATAGGACAGTCAACTAATGAAAAACTGTTTTTT
CASSIGQSTNEKLFF
>14|-|TRBV6-1|TRBD1|TRBJ2-1
TGTGCCAGCACTCAGGGGGCAGGTAGCAATGAGCAGTTCTTC
CASTQGAGSNEQFF
>14|-|TRBV2|-|TRBJ1-6
TGTGCCAGCAAGCCGACAGTGATTAATTCAGCCCTCCACTTT
CASKPTVINSALHF
>16|few|TRBV7-2|-|TRBJ1-3
TGTGCCAGCAGCTTAGCGGAAGGGTTGGAAGGAAACACCATATATTTT
CASSLAEGLEGNTIYF
>15|-|TRBV4-1|TRBD1|TRBJ1-2
TGCGCCAGCAGCCTAGCGCCGGACAGGGCCTATGGCTACACCTTC
CASSLAPDRAYGYTF
>14|-|TRBV6-5|-|TRBJ1-3
TGTGCCAGCATGGGCACGTACTCTGGAAACACCATATATTTT
CASMGTYSGNTIYF
>14|-|TRBV6-6|-|TRBJ1-1
TGTGCCAGCAGTTACTCGGCGGGGGGCACTGAAGCTTTCTTT
CASSYSAGGTEAFF
>13|-|TRBV28|-|TRBJ2-3
TGTGCCAGCAGTTTAACAGGGCCAGATACGCAGTATTTT
CASSLTGPDTQYF
>16|once|TRBV5-5|TRBD1|TRBJ1-6
TGTGCCAGCAGCCGAACCATGACAGGGTACAATTCACCCCTCCACTTT
CASSRTMTGYNSPLHF
>12|-|TRBV30|-|TRBJ2-7
TGTGCCTCGGACGGACGGTCCTACGAGCAGTACTTC
CASDGRSYEQYF
>12|-|TRBV5-4|-|TRBJ2-1
TGTGCCAGCAGCAACCTAGGGGGGGGGCCCTTCTTC
CASSNLGGGPFF
>15|once|TRBV28|TRBD1|TRBJ2-5
TGTGCCAGCAGGGCACCGGGACAGGGCGGGGAGACCCAGTACTTC
CASRAPGQGGETQYF
>16|-|TRBV5-4|TRBD2|TRBJ2-1
TGTGCCAGCAGCGTCGGGGGGGCACCCTCCTACAATGAGCAGTTCTTC
CASSVGGAPSYNEQFF
>15|once|TRBV5-1|-|TRBJ2-1
TGCGCCAGCAGCCGAAACCGGGACTTAGCTCATGAGCAGTTCTTC
CASSRNRDLAHEQFF
>15|-|TRBV19|TRBD1|TRBJ1-6
TGTGCCAGTAGTGCCGGGACAGCTAATAATTCACCCCTCCACTTT
CASSAGTANNSPLHF
>13|-|TRBV15|TRBD2|TRBJ2-1
TGTGCCACCAGAAGACCCGGGGGGGATGAGCAGTTCTTC
CATRRPGGDEQFF
>13|-|TRBV4-3|-|TRBJ1-2
TGCGCCAGCAGCCAAGATATAGGGGCCACTAGGACCTTC
CASSQDIGATRTF
>13|-|TRBV5-5|-|TRBJ2-3
TGTGCCAGCAGCTTGGTGCTCGCAGATACGCAGTATTTT
CASSLVLADTQYF
>11|-|TRBV6-1|-|TRBJ2-7
TGTGCCATAGGACAAACCTACGAGCAGTACTTC
CAIGQTYEQYF
>17|-|TRBV11-2|TRBD1|TRBJ2-7
TGTGCCAGCATCCCCATCGGGGTGAGGGGGCGCTCCTACGAGCAGTACTTC
CASIPIGVRGRSYEQYF
>17|-|TRBV11-1|TRBD2|TRBJ2-5
TGTGCCAGCAGCTTGGGTTTGTTTGGGACTAGCCAAGAGACCCAGTACTTC
CASSLGLFGTSQETQYF
>12|-|TRBV27|-|TRBJ1-6
TGTGCCAGCAGGAACCTGAATTCACCCCTCCACTTT
CASRNLNSPLHF
>15|-|TRBV25-1|-|TRBJ1-1
TGTGCCAGCAGTGAAGGGGGACACATGAACACTGAAGCTTTCTTT
CASSEGGHMNTEAFF
>13|-|TRBV10-3|-|TRBJ1-2
TGTGCCATCAGTGATGGGCAGGTTGATGGCTACACCTTC
CAISDGQVDGYTF
>14|-|TRBV5-1|-|TRBJ1-1
TGCGCCAGCAGCTTGGCCGGAGACAGTACTGAAGCTTTCTTT
CASSLAGDSTEAFF
>17|few|TRBV27|-|TRBJ2-6
TGTGCCAGCCGACACCTGGACAGTGTCTCTGGGGCCAACGTCCTGACTTTC
CASRHLDSVSGANVLTF
>19|-|TRBV27|TRBD1|TRBJ2-2
TGTGCCAGCAGTTTCTACTCTATACAGGGGAATACGAACACCGGGGAGCTGTTTTTT
CASSFYSIQGNTNTGELFF
>17|-|TRBV5-1|TRBD1|TRBJ2-2
TGCGCCAGCAGCTCGAGCAGGGGGCCCACGGACACCGGGGAGCTGTTTTTT
CASSSSRGPTDTGELFF
>18|-|TRBV19|-|TRBJ2-2
TGTGCCAGTAGTCCAAAAAACCTTTGGGGCCCGAACACCGGGGAGCTGTTTTTT
CASSPKNLWGPNTGELFF
>14|-|TRBV5-4|-|TRBJ1-4
TGTGCCAGCAGCCACCCAAGGCTTGGGGAAAAACTGTTTTTT
CASSHPRLGEKLFF
>16|-|TRBV7-3|TRBD1|TRBJ1-1
TGTGCCAGCAGCTTAAACAGCCGCCGGACAGGGGCTGAAGCTTTCTTT
CASSLNSRRTGAEAFF
>13|-|TRBV28|-|TRBJ2-4
TGTGCCAGCAGTTTGGGGGGCAAAAACATTCAGTACTTC
CASSLGGKNIQYF
>12|few|TRBV18|-|TRBJ1-5
TGTGCCAGCTCAGGGGGGAATCAGCCCCAGCATTTT
CASSGGNQPQHF
>13|-|TRBV7-2|-|TRBJ2-1
TGTGCCAGCAGCTTACCACAGCTAGATGAGCAGTTCTTC
CASSLPQLDEQFF
>14|-|TRBV25-1|TRBD1|TRBJ2-7
TGTGCCAGCAGAGGACAGGGGCGGGATTACGAGCAGTACTTC
CASRGQGRDYEQYF
>14|-|TRBV5-1|TRBD1|TRBJ2-3
TGCGCCAGCAGCAGGACAGGGTTCACAGATACGCAGTATTTT
CASSRTGFTDTQYF
>13|few|TRBV27|-|TRBJ2-7
TGTGCCAGCAGTTCCGGGGACTCCTACGAGCAGTACTTC
CASSSGDSYEQYF
>14|-|TRBV9|-|TRBJ2-1
TGTGCCAGCAGCGTAGAGGGGTACTACAATGAGCAGTTCTTC
CASSVEGYYNEQFF
>16|-|TRBV5-1|TRBD2|TRBJ2-3
TGCGCCAGCGTAGGAGGGACTAGCGGGGCGACAGATACGCAGTATTTT
CASVGGTSGATDTQYF
>16|-|TRBV11-2|TRBD2|TRBJ2-3
TGTGCCAGCAGCCTAAAGGGTAGCGGGGGATCAGATACGCAGTATTTT
CASSLKGSGGSDTQYF
>15|-|TRBV7-2|TRBD1|TRBJ2-4
TGTGCCAGCAGCTTAGGGACAGGGTCGGGAAACATTCAGTACTTC
CASSLGTGSGNIQYF
>15|-|TRBV7-9|TRBD1|TRBJ2-7
TGTGCCAGCAGCTTAGACAGGGGTCCTCACTACGAGCAGTACTTC
CASSLDRGPHYEQYF
>15|-|TRBV5-4|-|TRBJ1-1
TGTGCCAGCAGCTTGGAGGAGACGAGGAACACTGAAGCTTTCTTT
CASSLEETRNTEAFF
>13|few|TRBV19|-|TRBJ1-5
TGTGCCACAAATAGGGGAGCGGGGCAGCCCCAGCATTTT
CATNRGAGQPQHF
>17|few|TRBV4-3|-|TRBJ2-2
TGCGCCAGCAGCCACGTCGCCGGGATTGGCAACACCGGGGAGCTGTTTTTT
CASSHVAGIGNTGELFF
>14|-|TRBV2|-|TRBJ1-2
TGTGCCAGCAGTGATTCGGGGTGGAACTATGGCTACACCTTC
CASSDSGWNYGYTF
>13|-|TRBV7-8|-|TRBJ1-2
TGTGCCAGCAGCGCGGCGGGGGGCTATGGCTACACCTTC
CASSAAGGYGYTF
>14|-|TRBV2|TRBD2|TRBJ2-5
TGTGCCAGCAGATCAGCGGGGGGGCAAGAGACCCAGTACTTC
CASRSAGGQETQYF
>19|-|TRBV27|TRBD1|TRBJ1-1
TGTGCCAGCAGTTCAACACAGAGGGGGCTAAGGTTTATGAACACTGAAGCTTTCTTT
CASSSTQRGLRFMNTEAFF
>17|-|TRBV23-1|TRBD1|TRBJ1-4
TGCGCCAGCAGCCCCGACAGGGTAAGTACAACTAATGAAAAACTGTTTTTT
CASSPDRVSTTNEKLFF
>18|once|TRBV19|TRBD2|TRBJ2-5
TGTGCCAGTAGTTTAAGACTAGCGGGGCCCGCGGTGGGAGAGACCCAGTACTTC
CASSLRLAGPAVGETQYF
>16|medium-sized|TRBV4-1|-|TRBJ1-4
TGCGCCAGCAGCCAAGAGGAGGGGACGGGGAATGAAAAACTGTTTTTT
CASSQEEGTGNEKLFF
>14|few|TRBV5-1|-|TRBJ2-5
TGCGCCAGCAGCTTGGGGAGGAGTGCGGAGACCCAGTACTTC
CASSLGRSAETQYF
>15|few|TRBV7-9|-|TRBJ2-6
TGTGCCAGCAGCCCGAGGGTGGGGGGGGCCAACGTCCTGACTTTC
CASSPRVGGANVLTF
>14|-|TRBV6-6|-|TRBJ2-1
TGTGCCAGCAGTTACGTGAGGGGGGCAAATGAGCAGTTCTTC
CASSYVRGANEQFF
>13|-|TRBV28|-|TRBJ1-2
TGTGCCAGCAGTTCGACAGTGTCCTATGGCTACACCTTC
CASSSTVSYGYTF
>12|-|TRBV29-1|-|TRBJ1-4
TGCAGCGTTGCGGACACAAGAGAAAAACTGTTTTTT
CSVADTREKLFF
>13|-|TRBV29-1|TRBD1|TRBJ1-1
TGCAGCGCAACCAGGGACAGGGTCACTGAAGCTTTCTTT
CSATRDRVTEAFF